This T cell receptor beta chain emerged from a study of shared clonotypes between healthy human individuals. Germline CDR1 and CDR2: MGHDK and SYGVNS. The CDR3 has 16 amino acids. V lost 6 bases, J lost 4 bases, and 18 bases lay in between. The method was immunoSEQ multiplex PCR; TCRdb's version includes in-frame clones alone and lacks a portion of them. The top ten hold 1.5% of the sample, which has about 1 million clones, about 70% seen once. The sequence derives from a man between 18 and 35 years old in good health. This chain connects TRBV25-1 to TRBJ2-2, with D maybe TRBD1 (5 bases). Sequencing was performed on memory CD4+ T cells sorted from blood. This sample's subset: CD45RA-negative fraction. The CDR3 region has the DNA TGTGCCAGCAGCCCCAGGGCAGCGTCGGCCACCGGGGAGCTGTTTTTT. Its translation is CASSPRAASATGELFF.